Following are 4 T cell receptor beta chains from one sample sequenced in a study of T cells expressing NK-cell markers. Each CDR3 protein gets one entry in TCRdb, which reprocessed the 5' RACE reads and gives no DNA. The sample totals about 400,000 distinct CDR3 sequences. Sequencing was done on a sample of blood T cells: a sorted CD56 or NKG2C T cell subset, CD4+ or CD8+ T cells, or bulk PBMC T cells (not recorded which). All receptors derive from a woman in her forties or fifties in good health.

This rearrangement joins TRBV7-8 to TRBJ1-5. The germline V gene encodes CDR1 SGHVS and CDR2 FQNEAQ. This CDR3 is 13 amino acids long. CDR3: CASSLNPNQPQHF. The variable domain in full, completed from reference TRBV7-8 and TRBJ1-5, reads GAGVSQSPRYKVAKRGQDVALRCDPISGHVSLFWYQQALGQGPEFLTYFQNEAQLDKSGLPSDRFFAERPEGSVSTLKIQRTQQEDSAVYLCASSLNPNQPQHFGDGTRLSIL.

The chain carries TRBV12-3 or TRBV12-4 and TRBJ1-6; TCRdb designates TRBD1, a call that cannot be tested without DNA. The CDR3 length is 14 residues. CDR3: CASSLAGADSPLHF.

The J gene is TRBJ2-7, the V gene TRBV20-1; TCRdb proposes TRBD2, but this gene call is untestable without DNA. Per germline, CDR1 DFQATT and CDR2 SNEGSKA (reference sequence). CDR3 size: 13 residues. This chain's CDR3 is CSASASGGGEQYF.

The rearrangement links TRBV5-1 to TRBJ2-3; the TCRdb D gene call, TRBD1, has no DNA to confirm it. This CDR3 region has 16 residues. CDR1 SGHRS and CDR2 YFSETQ come from the germline V gene. The CDR3: CASSFQRTGGPDTQYF.